This T cell receptor beta chain was sequenced for a study of OX40 agonist ivuxolimab in advanced cancers. Study details: The dose-escalation cohort had hepatocellular carcinoma, melanoma, renal cell or head and neck cancer.

Turning to this clone: Its antigen is as yet unknown.

The repertoire was sequenced with immunoSEQ multiplex PCR; TCRdb's copy has only in-frame clones and lacks some. The sample has approximately 67,000 clones, approximately 85% seen once; the top ten hold approximately 2%. CDR3 length: 14 amino acids. V lost 0 bases and J lost 6; bases outside the gene matches: 3. Germline V lookup: CDR1 ENHRY, CDR2 SYGVKD. Study-level points and caveats: Individuals who were partial responders at 0.1-3.0 mg/kg had clonal expansion that ranked among the lowest.

Peripheral blood came from all dose cohorts at three timepoints. The sequence was obtained from an adult with an advanced solid tumor such as melanoma, head and neck, liver or kidney cancer. Sequenced here: CD4+ or CD8+ T cells sorted from blood, sampled in a trial of the OX40 agonist ivuxolimab. The V and J genes are TRBV10-3 and TRBJ2-7; TRBD1 matches at 9 bases. The CDR3 spells CAISESQGAREQYF. The CDR3 DNA is TGTGCCATCAGTGAGTCACAGGGGGCGCGCGAGCAGTACTTC.